This TCR beta chain was sequenced during a study of CD8 T cells in Susac syndrome (dated by TCRdb to the late 2010s). Study-wide context: Repertoire sequencing was used to test whether CD8+ T cell activation and differentiation in Susac syndrome was antigen driven. The study compared CD8+ T cell repertoire clonality among 11 to 12 healthy donors, some 14 Susac syndrome patients and about 16 multiple sclerosis patients. Overall study outcomes, separate from this receptor: The number of individuals in the TCR sequencing and HLA analysis was recognized as being relatively small.

Comment on this clonotype: Its antigen is still unknown. Base-call qualities are not available, and no considerably larger clone is one nucleotide away.

Peripheral blood CD8+ and CD4+ T cells from healthy donors, Susac syndrome patients and multiple sclerosis patients were profiled by high-throughput TCR beta sequencing. Treatment-naive patients with stable or active relapsing-remitting disease fulfilling revised McDonald criteria were used as multiple sclerosis controls. CD8+ TEMRA cells were enriched by FACS, while bulk CD8+ and CD4+ T cells were purified by magnetic negative isolation. Blood was collected in EDTA tubes and processed within 24 hours, with PBMCs isolated through density gradient centrifugation. PBMCs intended for TCR sequencing were cryopreserved in liquid nitrogen and thawed later in a water bath at 37 degrees C. A purity of at least 90% was achieved for sorted or isolated CD4+, CD8+ and CD8+ TEMRA cells. Based on the germline V gene (reference sequence), the CDR1 and CDR2 sequences are GTSNPN and SVGIG. The CDR3 runs 12 residues from the cysteine to the phenylalanine. Here the CDR3 DNA is all that survives: 36 bases in frame from base 1. Cut back by 5 bases and 3 bases, the V and J ends lie 11 bases apart.

RNA was extracted using the RNeasy kit, and roughly 0.45 to 1 microgram was reverse transcribed with random hexamers. TCR beta CDR3 regions were amplified with the immunoSEQ multiplex PCR assay covering 54 Vbeta and 13 Jbeta segments. Bias from PCR amplification was corrected by using a synthetic template baseline for primer optimization and for computational correction. The published analysis was carried out like this. Reads were assigned to V, D and J genes according to IMGT and analyzed in immunoSEQ Analyzer, with only productive sequences retained. To calculate clonality, Shannon entropy was normalized by log2 of the number of productive unique sequences and then subtracted from one. For each patient and control, public and private clones were evaluated among the 100 most prevalent clones. A clone was defined as Susac-specific if it was absent from the healthy and MS cohorts, from 1052 published viral clones and from other ImmuneACCESS disease sequences. Starting from the raw public reads, TCRdb applied fastp trimming at Q25, assembled clones with MiXCR and retained in-frame beta chains. When rows share a CDR3 protein, they turn into one entry using the most common DNA and genes. The V and J calls were not made by the authors but by TCRdb's processing. The sample records a few hundred thousand distinct CDR3 sequences, approximately 85% of which are singletons. Around 0.22% of the sample goes to the ten largest clones.

This chain joins TRBV30 to TRBJ2-7; the D gene is perhaps TRBD2, from 5 matching bases. This receptor was identified in a human donor with multiple sclerosis. Sample: CD8+ T cells from PBMCs. The CDR3 here reads CAWGLRSYEQYF. The bases read TGTGCCTGGGGACTTAGAAGCTACGAGCAGTACTTC. Reference TRBV30 and TRBJ2-7 proteins supply the regions before and after the CDR3; the full variable domain is: SQTIHQWPATLVQPVGSPLSLECTVEGTSNPNLYWYRQAAGRGLQLLFYSVGIGQISSEVPQNLSASRPQDRQFILSSKKLLLSDSGFYLCAWGLRSYEQYFGPGTRLTVT.